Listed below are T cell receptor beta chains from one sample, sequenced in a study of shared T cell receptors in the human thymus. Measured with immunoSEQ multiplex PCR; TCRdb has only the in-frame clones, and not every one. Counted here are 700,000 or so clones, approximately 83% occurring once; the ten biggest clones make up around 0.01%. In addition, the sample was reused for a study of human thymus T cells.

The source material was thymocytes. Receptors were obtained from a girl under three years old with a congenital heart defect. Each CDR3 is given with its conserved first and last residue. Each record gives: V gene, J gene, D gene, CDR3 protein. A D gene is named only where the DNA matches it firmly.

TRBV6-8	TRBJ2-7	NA	CASSTGWNEQYF
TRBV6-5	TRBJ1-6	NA	CASSRSSYNSPLHF
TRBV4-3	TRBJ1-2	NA	CASSQDQGRINYGYTF
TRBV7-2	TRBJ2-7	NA	CASSLEPMDGVSYEQYF
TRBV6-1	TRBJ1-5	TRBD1	CASASGDRADKPQHF
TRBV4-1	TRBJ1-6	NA	CASSPLTVPTYNSPLHF
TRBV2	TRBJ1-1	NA	CASSEGVRGNTEAFF
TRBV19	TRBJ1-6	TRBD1	CASSLGTGYSPLHF
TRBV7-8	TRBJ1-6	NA	CASTKQGRKTYNSPLHF
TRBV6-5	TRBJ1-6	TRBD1	CASGTVNSPLHF
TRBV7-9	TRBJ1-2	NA	CASSHPSTVFYGYTF
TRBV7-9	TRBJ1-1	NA	CASSLGQMDTEAFF
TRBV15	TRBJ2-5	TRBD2	CATSRGGAQETQYF
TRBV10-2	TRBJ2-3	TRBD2	CASRKSLAGASTDTQYF
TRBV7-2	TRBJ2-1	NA	CASSFKRTKQFF
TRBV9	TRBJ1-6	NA	CASSVYAESSYNSPLHF
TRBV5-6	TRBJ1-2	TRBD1	CASNKQGGLSYGYTF
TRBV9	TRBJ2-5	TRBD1	CASSVTGSDLGETQYF
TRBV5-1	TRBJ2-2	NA	CASSLGDKYHRNTGELFF
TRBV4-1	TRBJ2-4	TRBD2	CASSQDPGGLAVNIQYF
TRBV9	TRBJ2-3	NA	CASSVRGRGGTDTQYF
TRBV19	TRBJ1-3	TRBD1	CASIPGQGGNTIYF
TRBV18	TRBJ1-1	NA	CASSPPEKGTAIMNTEAFF
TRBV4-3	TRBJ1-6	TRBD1	CASRRAGGAGSYNSPLHF
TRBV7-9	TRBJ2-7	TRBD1	CASSNRGAEQYF
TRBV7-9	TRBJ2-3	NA	CASSRGTDTQYF
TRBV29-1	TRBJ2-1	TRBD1	CSSGQGPSYNEQFF
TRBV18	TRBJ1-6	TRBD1	CASSPAQGVDSSPLHF
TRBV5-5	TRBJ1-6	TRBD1	CASSTDRADSPLHF
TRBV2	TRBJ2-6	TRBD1	CASSGPRGRQVISGANVLTF
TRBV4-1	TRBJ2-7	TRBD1	CASSQSFEPANRDRDYEQYF
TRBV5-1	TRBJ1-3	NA	CASSSTARSGNTIYF
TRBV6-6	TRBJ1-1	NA	CASSYPDSEAFF
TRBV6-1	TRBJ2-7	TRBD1	CASSDGTAETYEQYF
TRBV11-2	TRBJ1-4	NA	CASSPTGDWTTNEKLFF
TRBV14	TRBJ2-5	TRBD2	CASSQDRGGAGKTQYF
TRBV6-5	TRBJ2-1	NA	CASSDSSVNNEQFF
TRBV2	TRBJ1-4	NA	CASKLDWVSEKLFF
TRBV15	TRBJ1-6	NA	CATSRTRDRGHSPLHF
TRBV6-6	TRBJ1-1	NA	CASSSLAGGTEAFF
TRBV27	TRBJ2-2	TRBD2	CASSLNPTRGGNTGELFF
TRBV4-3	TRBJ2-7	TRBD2	CASSQDSGTSGGEQYF
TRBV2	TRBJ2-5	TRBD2	CASSEAILLAGFMVETQYF
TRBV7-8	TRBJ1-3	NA	CASSLSPSSGNTIYF
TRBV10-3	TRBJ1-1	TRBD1	CAISQGALGEAFF
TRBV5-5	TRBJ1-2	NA	CASSLWGGGGGNYGYTF
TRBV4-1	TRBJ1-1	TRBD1	CASSLQGQRGRNTEAFF
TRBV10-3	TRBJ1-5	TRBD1	CAISPGQPPSFNQPQHF